Listed below are T cell receptor beta chains from one sample, sequenced in a study of blood T cell repertoires in COVID-19. The protocol was immunoSEQ multiplex PCR, while the TCRdb copy is restricted to in-frame clones and leaves out a portion. The repertoire includes 220,000 or so clones, 65% to 85% of them detected once, and less than 7% sits in the top ten. The specimen was PBMCs or T cells enriched from blood (not recorded which). These receptors all come from a woman aged 40-49 years who had recovered from COVID-19. CDR3s include the opening cysteine and the closing phenylalanine or tryptophan.

v_call: TRBV18; cdr3_length: 12; cdr3_aa: CASSPPLDTQYF
v_call: TRBV3-1/TRBV3-2; cdr3_length: 14; cdr3_aa: CASSQAGQVMGYTF
v_call: TRBV11-2; cdr3_length: 15; cdr3_aa: CASSPVTGGNTEAFF
v_call: TRBV7-8; cdr3_length: 15; cdr3_aa: CASSLGTSAAYEQYF
v_call: TRBV5-1; cdr3_length: 14; cdr3_aa: CASSTGTGGYGYTF
v_call: TRBV4-3; cdr3_length: 15; cdr3_aa: CASSQDWRVNYGYTF
v_call: TRBV24-1; cdr3_length: 16; cdr3_aa: CATSDLTSRGTGELFF
v_call: TRBV7-8; cdr3_length: 15; cdr3_aa: CASSLTSGVEGKQFF
v_call: TRBV29-1; cdr3_length: 16; cdr3_aa: CSVEGRSSLYSYEQYF
v_call: TRBV7-6; cdr3_length: 16; cdr3_aa: CASSLVAGGPGNEQFF
v_call: TRBV19; cdr3_length: 16; cdr3_aa: CATPPPTGSTYNEQFF
v_call: TRBV11-2; cdr3_length: 16; cdr3_aa: CASTLNRGVMNTEAFF
v_call: TRBV28; cdr3_length: 15; cdr3_aa: CASTVELGTNYGYTF
v_call: TRBV28; cdr3_length: 17; cdr3_aa: CASSPTRQGVMNTEAFF
v_call: TRBV24-1; cdr3_length: 13; cdr3_aa: CATSYSGNNGYTF
v_call: TRBV9; cdr3_length: 15; cdr3_aa: CASSPQGLGPYEQYF
v_call: TRBV2; cdr3_length: 15; cdr3_aa: CASSENSGIEDTQYF
v_call: TRBV7-9; cdr3_length: 18; cdr3_aa: CASSLGHGSLVMNTEAFF
v_call: TRBV5-4; cdr3_length: 16; cdr3_aa: CASSSPGQGALGEQYF
v_call: TRBV2; cdr3_length: 16; cdr3_aa: CASSEAAGPGDQPQHF
v_call: TRBV7-3; cdr3_length: 13; cdr3_aa: CASSLIGGSEQYF
v_call: TRBV6-1; cdr3_length: 11; cdr3_aa: CASSERETQYF
v_call: TRBV27; cdr3_length: 18; cdr3_aa: CASSRPGQEINSNQPQHF
v_call: TRBV7-3; cdr3_length: 21; cdr3_aa: CATSAMSIKVGGQGINYGYTF
v_call: TRBV7-9; cdr3_length: 15; cdr3_aa: CASSLEGTDQETQYF
v_call: TRBV6-2/TRBV6-3; cdr3_length: 13; cdr3_aa: CASSTDTNYGYTF
v_call: TRBV7-2; cdr3_length: 13; cdr3_aa: CASSRTGTYGYTF
v_call: TRBV18; cdr3_length: 16; cdr3_aa: CASSPVTQSSGNTIYF
v_call: TRBV7-2; cdr3_length: 14; cdr3_aa: CASSLAGWRAEAFF
v_call: TRBV7-8; cdr3_length: 14; cdr3_aa: CASSRDSRTDTQYF
v_call: TRBV7-9; cdr3_length: 16; cdr3_aa: CASRTFLGTNTGELFF
v_call: TRBV7-6; cdr3_length: 17; cdr3_aa: CASSLVSGGALFEKLFF
v_call: TRBV28; cdr3_length: 14; cdr3_aa: CASSLARGDEKLFF
v_call: TRBV27; cdr3_length: 16; cdr3_aa: CASSLFGTLQTGELFF
v_call: TRBV28; cdr3_length: 16; cdr3_aa: CASSYGGRPGSYEQYF
v_call: TRBV19; cdr3_length: 12; cdr3_aa: CASRGTNEKLFF
v_call: TRBV18; cdr3_length: 16; cdr3_aa: CASSPPLGASNTEAFF
v_call: TRBV12-3/TRBV12-4; cdr3_length: 13; cdr3_aa: CASSLPGSNEQFF